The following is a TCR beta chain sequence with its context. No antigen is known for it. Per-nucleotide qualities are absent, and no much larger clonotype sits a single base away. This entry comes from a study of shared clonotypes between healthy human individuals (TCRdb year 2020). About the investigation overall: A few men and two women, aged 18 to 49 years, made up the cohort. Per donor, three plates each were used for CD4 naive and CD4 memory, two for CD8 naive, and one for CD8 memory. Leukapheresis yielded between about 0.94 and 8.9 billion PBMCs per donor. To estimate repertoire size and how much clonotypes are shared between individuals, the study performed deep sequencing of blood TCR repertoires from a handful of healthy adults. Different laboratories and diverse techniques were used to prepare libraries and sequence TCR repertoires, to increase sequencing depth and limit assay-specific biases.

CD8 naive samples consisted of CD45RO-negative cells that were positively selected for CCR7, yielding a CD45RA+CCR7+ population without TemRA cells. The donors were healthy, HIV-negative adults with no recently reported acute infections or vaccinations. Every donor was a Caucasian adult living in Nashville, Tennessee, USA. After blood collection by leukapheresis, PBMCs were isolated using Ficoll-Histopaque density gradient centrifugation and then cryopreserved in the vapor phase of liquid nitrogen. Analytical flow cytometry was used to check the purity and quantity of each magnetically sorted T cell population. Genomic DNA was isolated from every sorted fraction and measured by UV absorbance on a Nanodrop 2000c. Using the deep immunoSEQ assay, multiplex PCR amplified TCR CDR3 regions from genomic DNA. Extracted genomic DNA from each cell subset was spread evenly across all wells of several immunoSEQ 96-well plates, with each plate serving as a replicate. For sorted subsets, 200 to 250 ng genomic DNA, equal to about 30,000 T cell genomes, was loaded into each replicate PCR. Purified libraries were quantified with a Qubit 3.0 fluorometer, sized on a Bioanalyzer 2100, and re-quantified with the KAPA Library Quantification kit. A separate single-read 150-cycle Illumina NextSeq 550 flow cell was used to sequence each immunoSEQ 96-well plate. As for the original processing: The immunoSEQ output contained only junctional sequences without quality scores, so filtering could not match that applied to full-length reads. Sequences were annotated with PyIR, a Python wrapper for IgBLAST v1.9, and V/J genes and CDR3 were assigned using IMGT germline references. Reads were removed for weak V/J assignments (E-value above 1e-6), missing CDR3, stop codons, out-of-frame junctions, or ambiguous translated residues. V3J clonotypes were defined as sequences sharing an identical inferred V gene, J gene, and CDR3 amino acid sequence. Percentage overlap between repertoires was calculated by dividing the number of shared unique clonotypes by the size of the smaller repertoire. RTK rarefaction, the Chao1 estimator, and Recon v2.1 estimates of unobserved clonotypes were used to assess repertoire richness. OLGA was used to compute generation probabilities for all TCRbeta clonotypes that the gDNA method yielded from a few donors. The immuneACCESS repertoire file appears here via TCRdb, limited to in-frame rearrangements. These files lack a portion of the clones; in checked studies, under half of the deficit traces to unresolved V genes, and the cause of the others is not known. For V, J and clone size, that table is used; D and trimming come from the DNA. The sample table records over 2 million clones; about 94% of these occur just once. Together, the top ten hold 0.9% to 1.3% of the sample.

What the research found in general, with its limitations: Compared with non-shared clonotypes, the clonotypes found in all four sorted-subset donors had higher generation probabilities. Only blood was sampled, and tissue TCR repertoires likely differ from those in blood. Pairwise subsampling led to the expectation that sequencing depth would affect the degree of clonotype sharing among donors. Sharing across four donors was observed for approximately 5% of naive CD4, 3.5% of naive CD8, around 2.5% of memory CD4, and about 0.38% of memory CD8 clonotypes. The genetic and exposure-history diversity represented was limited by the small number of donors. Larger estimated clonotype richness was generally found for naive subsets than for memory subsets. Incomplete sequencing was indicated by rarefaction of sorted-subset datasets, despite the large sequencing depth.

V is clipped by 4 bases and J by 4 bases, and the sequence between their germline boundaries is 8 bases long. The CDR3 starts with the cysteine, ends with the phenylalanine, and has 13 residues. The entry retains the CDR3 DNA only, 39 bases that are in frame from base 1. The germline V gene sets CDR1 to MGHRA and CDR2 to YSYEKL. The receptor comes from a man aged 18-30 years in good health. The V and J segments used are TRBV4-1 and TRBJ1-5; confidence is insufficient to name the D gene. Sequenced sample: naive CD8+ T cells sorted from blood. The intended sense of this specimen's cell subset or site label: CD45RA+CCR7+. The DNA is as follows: TGCGCCAGCAGCCCCCCCGAAAATCAGCCCCAGCATTTT. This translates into CASSPPENQPQHF.